This T cell receptor (beta chain) emerged from a study of T-cell reconstitution after alpha-beta-depleted transplantation in children. Unmatched junction bases numbered 17, after V lost 7 bases and J lost 5 bases. CDR3 length equals 17 residues. This clonotype was counted at least ten times. The antigen is unknown. Study-wide results and caveats: From surviving recipient T cells and thymic progenitors came the high day-60 TCRbeta diversity observed in some patients. By about two months after transplant, alpha-beta T cells reportedly arose from several hundred graft clones that had expanded. One year after transplant, T-cell counts and diversity came mostly from newly produced T cells.

For TCRbeta, the library was prepared with unique molecular identifiers. TCRdb re-called the PCR reads through MiXCR, storing one row per CDR3 protein. The data show about 98,000 distinct CDR3 sequences, about 5.6% seen once. This chain links TRBV12-3 or TRBV12-4 with TRBJ2-5, with 9 bases lining up with TRBD2. Sequenced here: PBMCs, mostly from graft donor cells, sampled 60 days after TCRalphabeta/CD19-depleted stem cell transplant. This TCR derives from a female patient aged 2-15 years who had a stem cell transplant for Fanconi anemia, so the T cells may come from the graft donor. As DNA, the CDR3 is TGTGCCAGCACCGCTGGATATGCGGGAGGGCCTGGGGAGACCCAGTACTTC. Its translation: CASTAGYAGGPGETQYF.